The T cell receptor beta chain described here comes from a study of metastatic and nonmetastatic thyroid tumors. About the study: Repertoire data that came from the blood and tumor or nodule tissue of malignant and benign thyroid patients were compared. General observations from the study: Significantly higher TCR beta diversity was reportedly seen in malignant thyroid tumors than benign nodules, in blood and tumor.

The CDR3 contains 17 residues. V shed 1 base, J shed 5 bases, and the junction held 10 bases outside the gene matches. CDR1 SGHAT and CDR2 FQNNGV come from the germline V gene. With respect to this clone: Its antigen remains unidentified.

Patients underwent thyroid surgery, and none had received any treatment before it. Per the original data handling: Construction of a distant-metastasis classifier for papillary thyroid cancer relied on CDR3 differences across clinicopathological groups. TCRdb re-processed the PCR reads through MiXCR. Here the V and J calls rest on TCRdb's processing, not on the authors' analysis. The profile covers about 15,000 clones, with over 25% appearing a single time and 45% to 55% taken by the ten largest. J is TRBJ2-7 and V is TRBV11-2; 11 positions agree with TRBD1. The sequenced sample consisted of tumor tissue. The source is a male donor with papillary thyroid cancer or a benign thyroid nodule (not recorded which). Some clones in this sample may be carry-over from other donors' samples. As DNA, the CDR3 is TGTGCCAGCAGCTTAGTAGGGACAGGGGGTTCTTCCCACGAGCAGTACTTC. The encoded protein is CASSLVGTGGSSHEQYF.